This TCR beta chain comes out of a study of CD8 T cells in ankylosing spondylitis. Libraries for TCR beta were made by quantitative 5'-RACE with molecular barcodes. TCRdb recomputed calls from the 5' RACE reads with MiXCR, one row per CDR3 protein. The sample has a few hundred thousand distinct CDR3 sequences; about a sixth are singletons. This clonotype was seen a few times. Its antigen is not known. This CDR3 is built from 13 residues. In germline, CDR1 is LNHDA, CDR2 SQIVND (reference sequence). V was cut by 7 bases and J by 7 bases, with 14 bases left in between. Whole-study findings and limits: Matched ankylosing spondylitis synovial fluid reportedly showed significant enrichment of disease-linked clones. In peripheral blood, disease-linked CD8+ clones occurred at relatively low frequencies. Typical of ankylosing spondylitis blood, it appeared, was a TCR beta motif of several highly homologous variants.

This rearrangement joins TRBV19 to TRBJ2-1, with D perhaps being TRBD1 or TRBD2 (5 bases each). The receptor's source is a male donor with ankylosing spondylitis. The sample comprised blood, either unsorted or a sorted T cell fraction (not recorded which). The CDR3, as DNA: TGTGCCAGTAACGAGGGGAGTGTGAATGAGCAGTTCTTC. It encodes CASNEGSVNEQFF.